This entry features one T cell receptor (beta chain) sequence. The sample comes from a study of blood T cell repertoires in COVID-19. Assay used: immunoSEQ multiplex PCR; TCRdb lists only in-frame clones, some missing. This table has some 65,000 clones, about 90% appearing once. V was pared by 6 bases and J by 2 bases, with 8 bases of the junction left unmatched. The CDR3 covers 15 residues. CDR1 and CDR2 from the germline V gene are MDHEN and SYDVKM. The TCR comes from a man in his fifties or sixties with COVID-19, enrolled during active disease. Material for sequencing was peripheral blood. The V call is TRBV28, the J call TRBJ2-5; 8 positions match TRBD1. In DNA, the CDR3 is TGTGCCAGCAGCTCAAACAGGGGGTGGCAAGAGACCCAGTACTTC. Translated: CASSSNRGWQETQYF.